These T cell receptor beta chains were read from a single sample in a study of glioma-infiltrating T cells after dendritic cell vaccination. Sequencing was performed with immunoSEQ multiplex PCR; in TCRdb, only in-frame clones are kept and a portion is missing. The repertoire holds about 58,000 clones, with just under 85% as singletons. The sequencing used blood, collected after dendritic cell vaccination. The receptors originated from a human donor with glioblastoma. Both conserved end residues are part of each CDR3. The D gene is left open where the match is weak. Clone sizes are given selectively: once, few, many, or a class where the clone is expanded.

>NA|15|TRBJ1-4|TRBV11-2|NA
TGTGCCAGCAGCCTATGGGGCAGCAAGAATGAAAAACTGTTTTTT
CASSLWGSKNEKLFF
>NA|11|TRBJ2-1|TRBV30|NA
TGTGCCTCTCAATTTCTGGCTGAGCAGTTCTTC
CASQFLAEQFF
>NA|13|TRBJ1-1|TRBV10-2|NA
TGCGCCAGCAGAACAGGCCCGAACACTGAAGCTTTCTTT
CASRTGPNTEAFF
>TRBD1|14|TRBJ2-1|TRBV4-1|once
TGCGCCAGCAGCAGGGGGTGGACAGGCCACGAGCAGTTCTTC
CASSRGWTGHEQFF
>NA|14|TRBJ1-1|TRBV6-1|NA
TGTGCCAGCAGTGTCTGGCAGATGAACACTGAAGCTTTCTTT
CASSVWQMNTEAFF
>NA|16|TRBJ1-4|TRBV7-9|NA
TGTGCCAGCAGCTTAGACGGCGGCGCAACTAATGAAAAACTGTTTTTT
CASSLDGGATNEKLFF
>NA|12|TRBJ1-2|TRBV5-7|NA
TGTGCCAGCAGCTTATCAGGGTTCGGCTACACCTTC
CASSLSGFGYTF
>NA|17|TRBJ2-2|TRBV4-1|NA
TGCGCCAGCAGCCAAGAAATAGCGATCGCGTGGACCGGGGAGCTGTTTTTT
CASSQEIAIAWTGELFF
>TRBD2|15|TRBJ2-5|TRBV4-1|NA
TGCGCCAGCAGCCGCCGCGGAAGCGGGGAAGAGACCCAGTACTTC
CASSRRGSGEETQYF
>NA|13|TRBJ1-2|TRBV11-2|NA
TGTGCCAGCAGCTTAGGGGCAGTCAGAGGCTACACCTTC
CASSLGAVRGYTF
>TRBD1|17|TRBJ1-2|TRBV2|NA
TGTGCCAGCACCAATCCGGCCCAGGGGGTAGCTAACTATGGCTACACCTTC
CASTNPAQGVANYGYTF
>NA|15|TRBJ1-5|TRBV15|few
TGTGCCACCAGCCTCGGGGGGGGGAGCAATCAGCCCCAGCATTTT
CATSLGGGSNQPQHF
>NA|14|TRBJ1-2|TRBV14|NA
TGTGCCAGCAGCCAAGAAAGGGGTGACTATGGCTACACCTTC
CASSQERGDYGYTF
>NA|15|TRBJ1-1|TRBV10-3|NA
TGTGCCATCAAAGGGAGGGATTTGGCCTACACTGAAGCTTTCTTT
CAIKGRDLAYTEAFF
>TRBD2|16|TRBJ2-3|TRBV6-4|few
TGTGCCAGCAGTGACGGTGCTAGCGGGGGGGCAGATACGCAGTATTTT
CASSDGASGGADTQYF
>NA|16|TRBJ2-5|TRBV9|NA
TGTGCCAGCAGCGTAGAAGGGGTCCTGTACCAAGAGACCCAGTACTTC
CASSVEGVLYQETQYF
>NA|16|TRBJ2-7|TRBV7-9|NA
TGTGCCAGCAGCCCCGGCAGTCGGGGAGCTGGGTACGAGCAGTACTTC
CASSPGSRGAGYEQYF
>TRBD2|16|TRBJ2-2|TRBV7-3|NA
TGTGCCAGCAGCCCCCAAGGAGCGGGGCTGGGCGGGGAGCTGTTTTTT
CASSPQGAGLGGELFF
>NA|15|TRBJ1-6|TRBV4-1|NA
TGCGCCAGCAGCCAAGCCAGAACCCTTTCATCACCCCTCCACTTT
CASSQARTLSSPLHF
>NA|14|TRBJ1-4|TRBV2|once
TGTGCCAGCAGAGGCGGACTGTTAAATGAAAAACTGTTTTTT
CASRGGLLNEKLFF
>NA|14|TRBJ1-1|TRBV6-5|NA
TGTGCCAGCAGTTACTCCGGGGGGAACACTGAAGCTTTCTTT
CASSYSGGNTEAFF
>TRBD1|14|TRBJ1-1|TRBV19|NA
TGTGCCAGTAGTCCCTCGGGACAGGACACTGAAGCTTTCTTT
CASSPSGQDTEAFF
>TRBD1|13|TRBJ2-2|TRBV7-9|NA
TGTGCCAGCAGCCCTCGGGGGACAGGGAAGAGGTTTTTT
CASSPRGTGKRFF
>NA|12|TRBJ2-3|TRBV5-1|NA
TGCGCCAGCAGCGCGGAGCCATTCACGCAGTATTTT
CASSAEPFTQYF
>TRBD1|16|TRBJ2-5|TRBV6-5|NA
TGTGCCAGCAGTTACACGGACAGGGTTGTACAAGAGACCCAGTACTTC
CASSYTDRVVQETQYF
>TRBD1|16|TRBJ2-2|TRBV6-6|NA
TGTGCCAGCAGAAGCGACAGGGGCACGAACACCGGGGAGCTGTTTTTT
CASRSDRGTNTGELFF
>TRBD1|12|TRBJ1-1|TRBV5-1|NA
TGCGCCAGCAGCTCGACAGGGGGTGAAGCTTTCTTT
CASSSTGGEAFF
>NA|13|TRBJ2-5|TRBV27|once
TGTGCCAGGCCCGGGGGAAGGGGAGAGACCCAGTACTTC
CARPGGRGETQYF
>TRBD2|14|TRBJ2-5|TRBV7-3|NA
TGTGCCAGCAGCTTGCAGGGGACTAGCGAGACCCAGTACTTC
CASSLQGTSETQYF
>NA|15|TRBJ1-5|TRBV30|NA
TGTGCCTGGAGTCGGTTAGGGAGGAGCAATCAGCCCCAGCATTTT
CAWSRLGRSNQPQHF
>TRBD1|15|TRBJ1-3|TRBV2|few
TGTGCCAGCAGTATGGACAGGGTGGGAGGAAACACCATATATTTT
CASSMDRVGGNTIYF
>NA|12|TRBJ1-1|TRBV6-5|NA
TGTGCCAGCAGAGATACAGGGAATGAAGCTTTCTTT
CASRDTGNEAFF
>NA|14|TRBJ2-1|TRBV2|NA
TGTGCCAGCAGGCAGGGGTCGGCGGGCAATGAGCAGTTCTTC
CASRQGSAGNEQFF
>NA|14|TRBJ2-3|TRBV5-5|NA
TGTGCCAGCAGCGTAGCCTCCTCGGGAGATACGCAGTATTTT
CASSVASSGDTQYF
>NA|11|TRBJ1-2|TRBV20-1|NA
TGCAGTGCTACCGAGAACTATGGCTACACCTTC
CSATENYGYTF
>NA|12|TRBJ2-5|TRBV11-2|NA
TGTGCCAGCAGCTCTGACAGCGAGACCCAGTACTTC
CASSSDSETQYF
>NA|14|TRBJ1-1|TRBV11-3|NA
TGTGCCAGCAGCTTAGATCGGGTGAACACTGAAGCTTTCTTT
CASSLDRVNTEAFF
>NA|13|TRBJ2-5|TRBV5-6|NA
TGTGCCAGCAGTTCTGGTCTAAAAGAGACCCAGTACTTC
CASSSGLKETQYF
>TRBD2|16|TRBJ2-1|TRBV18|NA
TGTGCCAGCTCACCCCCCGGGACTAGCGGCCACAATGAGCAGTTCTTC
CASSPPGTSGHNEQFF
>NA|16|TRBJ2-3|TRBV10-3|NA
TGTGCCATCAGTTCAGGGGCGTCCACGGGGACAGATACGCAGTATTTT
CAISSGASTGTDTQYF
>NA|13|TRBJ1-1|TRBV4-2|NA
TGTGCCAGCAGCCAAGGGGCGAACACTGAAGCTTTCTTT
CASSQGANTEAFF
>TRBD1|14|TRBJ1-1|TRBV6-1|few
TGTGCCAGCAGGCTGGACAGGGGGAACACTGAAGCTTTCTTT
CASRLDRGNTEAFF
>TRBD1|16|TRBJ2-7|TRBV9|NA
TGTGCCAGCAGCGATACCGGGACAGGAACGTTTTACGAGCAGTACTTC
CASSDTGTGTFYEQYF
>NA|13|TRBJ1-2|TRBV5-1|NA
TGCGCCAGCAGCTCCGGGACACGGCCTGGCTACACCTTC
CASSSGTRPGYTF
>TRBD1|15|TRBJ2-1|TRBV11-1|NA
TGTGCCAGCAGCTATGGGACAGGGGGTAACAATGAGCAGTTCTTC
CASSYGTGGNNEQFF
>NA|16|TRBJ1-3|TRBV6-6|few
TGTGCCAGCAGTTACTCAAGCCCGTACTCTGGAAACACCATATATTTT
CASSYSSPYSGNTIYF
>NA|14|TRBJ2-5|TRBV30|NA
TGTGCCTGGAGTGTACTTGGGTCGGGGAAGACCCAGTACTTC
CAWSVLGSGKTQYF
>NA|15|TRBJ2-5|TRBV10-3|once
TGTGCCATCAGTGAGTCGCAGGGCGGGGAAGAGACCCAGTACTTC
CAISESQGGEETQYF
>TRBD1|12|TRBJ1-5|TRBV30|NA
TGTGCCTGGAGTCAGGGGGTTCAGCCCCAGCATTTT
CAWSQGVQPQHF